A single TCR beta chain is shown here with its context. CDR3 length: 14 amino acids. V lost 5 bases, J lost 0 bases, and 7 bases lay in between. Germline V gene data show CDR1 as SNHLY and CDR2 as FYNNEI. This entry comes from a study of blood T cell repertoires in COVID-19. Method: immunoSEQ multiplex PCR; TCRdb's copy keeps in-frame clones and lacks some. The data show 220,000 or so clones, less than 90% seen once. The rearrangement links TRBV2 to TRBJ2-2, with D hard to call. The material sequenced was peripheral blood. The receptor was isolated from a man between 25 and 39 years old with active or convalescent COVID-19. CDR3 coding DNA: TGTGCCAGCAGTTCCAGGACGAACACCGGGGAGCTGTTTTTT. Its translation is CASSSRTNTGELFF.